The TCR beta chain under discussion was sequenced for a study of OX40 agonist ivuxolimab in advanced cancers. Study background: Ivuxolimab is a fully human IgG2 antibody that activates OX40 (CD134). Partial responses were achieved by three patients, of whom one had hepatocellular carcinoma and two had cutaneous melanoma. Notes on the study in general: Compared with CD4+, CD8+ T cells on average had more expanded clones. Low normalized clonal expansion also occurred in some nonresponding patients.

V was cut by 3 bases and J by 10 bases, with 9 bases left in between. This CDR3 spans 11 amino acids. Germline-derived CDR1 and CDR2 are SGHTA and FQGNSA. Only in-frame clones appear in the TCRdb table, and some are missing; sequencing was by immunoSEQ multiplex PCR. The sample shows almost 85,000 clones, just over 85% of them seen only once. In the case of this clone: The antigen is not known.

The origin of this receptor is an adult with an advanced solid tumor such as melanoma, head and neck, liver or kidney cancer. This chain links TRBV7-2 with TRBJ1-1, with a possible D match to TRBD1 (5 bases). Here the sequenced sample was CD4+ or CD8+ T cells sorted from blood, taken in a trial of the OX40 agonist ivuxolimab. The CDR3 coding sequence is TGTGCCAGCAGCTTTGGGGGGGGAGCTTTCTTT. It encodes CASSFGGGAFF.